This entry lists 5 T cell receptor beta chains sequenced from one sample in a study of ipilimumab plus nivolumab after autologous stem cell transplantation. Clones were read by immunoSEQ multiplex PCR, and TCRdb kept only the in-frame ones, dropping some. This repertoire shows thousands of clones, roughly 80% found once; its top ten account for around 10%. The sequencing used PBMCs, collected in a trial of ipilimumab plus nivolumab as post-transplant consolidation. The receptor set was obtained from a male donor with multiple myeloma.

This chain joins TRBV15 and TRBJ2-4; maybe TRBD1 (6 bases). The CDR3 loop spans 14 amino acids. Germline CDR1 is LNHNV and CDR2 is YYDKDF (reference sequence). The germline V and J ends were trimmed by 1 base and 5 bases, with 9 bases remaining between them. The CDR3 sequence is CATSRGKGENIQYF. DNA of the CDR3: TGTGCCACCAGCAGAGGCAAGGGGGAAAACATTCAGTACTTC.

The rearrangement joins TRBV11-2 to TRBJ2-2; D unclear. Trimming removed 4 bases from V and 3 bases from J, with 9 bases in between. CDR3 size: 14 residues. The germline V gene has CDR1 SGHAT and CDR2 FQNNGV. CDR3 sequence: CASSSGSDTGELFF. For the CDR3, the DNA is TGTGCCAGCAGCTCAGGTTCAGACACCGGGGAGCTGTTTTTT.

This chain connects TRBV5-4 to TRBJ2-5; a weak D match, TRBD2 (5 bases). This CDR3 is built from 14 residues. Germline V lookup: CDR1 SGHNT, CDR2 YYREEE (reference sequence). Trimming stripped 3 bases from V and 0 bases from J, with 9 bases between. The CDR3 protein is CASSSRVNQETQYF. The CDR3 DNA is TGTGCCAGCAGCTCGCGGGTGAACCAAGAGACCCAGTACTTC.

This chain connects TRBV30 to TRBJ2-6; 7 bases are shared with TRBD2. The V gene end was trimmed by 3 bases and the J gene end by 1 base; junction bases not matched to a gene: 18. The CDR3 totals 20 residues. The germline gives CDR1 GTSNPN, CDR2 SVGIG (reference sequence). The CDR3 loop is CAWRAAGGEGRWSGANVLTF. DNA for the CDR3: TGTGCCTGGAGGGCCGCCGGCGGGGAGGGAAGATGGTCTGGGGCCAACGTCCTGACTTTC. The variable domain in full, completed from reference TRBV30 and TRBJ2-6, reads SQTIHQWPATLVQPVGSPLSLECTVEGTSNPNLYWYRQAAGRGLQLLFYSVGIGQISSEVPQNLSASRPQDRQFILSSKKLLLSDSGFYLCAWRAAGGEGRWSGANVLTFGAGSRLTVL.

The rearrangement links TRBV18 to TRBJ1-2; tentative D call: TRBD1 (5 bases). V was pared by 2 bases and J by 8 bases, with 24 bases between. Germline V gene lookup returns CDR1 KGHSH and CDR2 LQKENI. The CDR3 length is 17 residues. As DNA, the CDR3 is TGTGCCAGCTCACCAGAATGGATGGCGGGGGAGGGTGGCGGCTACACCTTC. Translation: CASSPEWMAGEGGGYTF. The variable domain in full, completed from reference TRBV18 and TRBJ1-2, reads NAGVMQNPRHLVRRRGQEARLRCSPMKGHSHVYWYRQLPEEGLKFMVYLQKENIIDESGMPKERFSAEFPKEGPSILRIQQVVRGDSAAYFCASSPEWMAGEGGGYTFGSGTRLTVV.